The T cell receptor (beta chain) described here comes from a study of cytomegalovirus exposure and HLA in healthy donors. The PCR used 60 Vbeta and 13 Jbeta primers. The assay was immunoSEQ multiplex PCR, and TCRdb's table has in-frame clones only and misses some. The sample consists of roughly 200,000 clones, 79% of them appearing once. This clone appeared a single time. The V gene's germline CDR1 is LGHNA and CDR2 YSLEER. This CDR3 has 14 amino acids. V lost 1 base, J lost 4 bases, and 1 base stayed unmatched. The sample was PBMCs. This receptor was taken from a girl aged 10-17 years in good health and CMV-seropositive. This chain joins TRBV4-3 and TRBJ1-5; TRBD1 agrees at 7 bases. CDR3 sequence: CASSQGTGNQPQHF. Written as DNA, the CDR3 is TGCGCCAGCAGCCAAGGGACAGGTAATCAGCCCCAGCATTTT.